These 5 T cell receptor beta chains were all obtained from the same sample, sequenced in a study of blood T cell repertoires in COVID-19. Sequenced by immunoSEQ multiplex PCR; TCRdb stores in-frame clones only, minus some. The table records 250,000 or so clones, approximately 80% of them present only once. Sequencing was carried out using peripheral blood. The receptors were gathered from a woman aged 70 to 79 with acute or convalescent COVID-19.

The rearrangement uses TRBV24-1 and TRBJ2-3; tentatively, D is TRBD1 (6 bases). V lost 1 base, J lost 2 bases, and 9 bases lay in between. CDR3 length equals 15 residues. Germline V CDR1 and CDR2: KGHDR, SFDVKD. The chain's CDR3 is CATSDFRDTTDTQYF. The CDR3 region has the DNA TGTGCCACCAGTGATTTCCGGGACACCACAGATACGCAGTATTTT.

The chain links TRBV6-5 to TRBJ1-3; TRBD1 might be the D (5 bases). The CDR3 runs 10 residues. Deletions cut 7 bases from V and 9 bases from J, with 7 bases between. Germline V lookup: CDR1 MNHEY, CDR2 SVGAGI. The CDR3 protein is CASIQATIYF. The CDR3 bases are TGTGCCAGCATACAGGCCACCATATATTTT.

This clone was seen only a few times. The V call is TRBV7-2, the J call TRBJ2-7; 9 nucleotides match TRBD2. V lost 4 bases, J lost 0 bases, and 7 bases stayed unmatched. CDR1 is SGHTA, CDR2 FQGNSA, per germline. CDR3 length: 16 residues. CDR3 bases: TGTGCCAGCAGCTCAGCTAGCGGGGTGAGCTCCTACGAGCAGTACTTC. Translation gives CASSSASGVSSYEQYF.

Here the CDR3 DNA reads TGTGCCAGCAGCTTCACAGGGGGCGCGAATGGCTACACCTTC. Translating gives CASSFTGGANGYTF. This rearrangement joins TRBV5-5 to TRBJ1-2; 9 positions match TRBD1. The J segment lost 6 bases and the V segment lost 2 bases, leaving 5 bases of the junction unmatched. Germline CDR1 SGHKS, CDR2 YYEKEE (reference sequence). The CDR3 covers 14 residues.

The V and J genes are TRBV2 and TRBJ2-7, with 10 bases fitting TRBD2. This CDR3 spans 14 amino acids. Germline V gene data show CDR1 as SNHLY and CDR2 as FYNNEI. The junction had 7 bases not matched to a gene; V was cut back by 10 bases and J by 1 base. CDR3 in DNA: TGTGCCACTTCTAGCGGGGGCTCATCCTACGAGCAGTACTTC. Translated, it gives CATSSGGSSYEQYF.